These T cell receptor beta chains were read from a single sample in a study of CD8+CD57+ T cells in acquired aplastic anemia. TCRdb called the reads again in MiXCR, with one record for every CDR3 protein. Of more than 95,000 distinct CDR3 sequences in the sample, nearly 40% are singletons; the top ten hold about 2.4%. The sample consisted of sorted CD4+, CD8+, or CD8+CD57+ T cells (not recorded which) from PBMCs. The source of these receptors is a human donor with aplastic anemia. CDR3s leave out the opening cysteine and the closing phenylalanine or tryptophan. Fields, in order: J gene, V gene, CDR3 protein.

TRBJ1-1,TRBV6-6,ASSLEANTEAF
TRBJ1-1,TRBV5-1,ASSYSGFGTNTEAF
TRBJ2-1,TRBV27,ASSPRGGGRDEQF
TRBJ2-7,TRBV29-1,SVGPGGYEQY
TRBJ2-1,TRBV3-1,ASSRSGTSGGAYEQF
TRBJ2-7,TRBV7-9,ASSPSSYEQY
TRBJ1-4,TRBV4-3,ASSQGGGRNEKLF
TRBJ1-5,TRBV15,ATSIESNQPQH
TRBJ1-5,TRBV19,ASRGRARGNQPQH
TRBJ1-2,TRBV20-1,SARISGTPNYGYT
TRBJ1-5,TRBV12-3/TRBV12-4,ASSPGPNSNQPQH
TRBJ2-5,TRBV3-1,ASSQDASGTPETQY
TRBJ1-1,TRBV11-2,ASSLTTGTTEAF
TRBJ1-1,TRBV29-1,SSRQGNTEAF
TRBJ1-2,TRBV7-9,ASSLTSLTSGYT
TRBJ1-1,TRBV2,ASRYYGTGIGEAF
TRBJ1-6,TRBV4-3,ASSQVAVYNPPLH
TRBJ1-1,TRBV2,ASTKGAGTEAF
TRBJ2-2,TRBV28,ASSLSLSGELF
TRBJ2-1,TRBV5-8,ASSSLYNEQF
TRBJ2-2,TRBV9,ASSAPGLAGEGALTEELF
TRBJ1-1,TRBV25-1,ASSDPAGGSTEAF
TRBJ2-3,TRBV10-3,AISEGASYFTDTQY
TRBJ2-7,TRBV7-6,ASRPTGGYEQY
TRBJ2-1,TRBV11-2,ASSSKGGGQQF
TRBJ2-5,TRBV25-1,ASSADLAGSETQY
TRBJ1-2,TRBV12-3/TRBV12-4,ASSPGTARRGYT
TRBJ2-7,TRBV30,ARKGGGPEQY
TRBJ2-5,TRBV30,AWSYASGPQETQY
TRBJ2-5,TRBV7-9,ASSLTGWQETQY
TRBJ1-1,TRBV4-2,ASSQDKGQQNTEAF
TRBJ1-5,TRBV2,ASRLSNQPQH
TRBJ2-5,TRBV2,ASSDGGQGKETQY
TRBJ2-3,TRBV5-6,ASSMGTKTDTQY
TRBJ1-2,TRBV28,ASSTGIANYGYT
TRBJ2-1,TRBV15,ATSSYSGGRVNEQF
TRBJ1-2,TRBV6-1,ASSASGYLNYGYT
TRBJ2-2,TRBV29-1,SVAPESTGELF
TRBJ1-5,TRBV19,ASSLHGQVGPQH
TRBJ2-2,TRBV15,ATSRGTTENTGELF
TRBJ1-2,TRBV6-1,ASSEEGRGYGYT
TRBJ2-1,TRBV5-1,ASSIGRDYNEQV
TRBJ1-6,TRBV5-1,ASSRDSYNSPLH
TRBJ2-7,TRBV7-3,ASSLSGGADEQY
TRBJ1-2,TRBV14,ASSQEGRGQGKGYGYT
TRBJ2-7,TRBV29-1,SVEGDRFGEQY